The 6 T cell receptor beta chains in this list originate from one sample, sequenced in a study of T cells expressing NK-cell markers. One entry per CDR3 protein, without DNA, is what TCRdb gives after re-calling the 5' RACE reads. Its table records about 430,000 distinct CDR3 sequences. The sequencing input was blood T cells: a sorted CD56 or NKG2C T cell subset, CD4+ or CD8+ T cells, or bulk PBMC T cells (not recorded which). The receptors shown here come from a woman between 50 and 59 years old in good health.

This chain uses TRBV5-5 with TRBJ1-6; TCRdb designates TRBD1, a call that cannot be tested without DNA. This CDR3 is 15 amino acids long. CDR1 is SGHKS, CDR2 YYEKEE, per germline (reference sequence). This chain's CDR3 is CASSSTGTGYSPLHF.

The chain carries TRBV27 and TRBJ2-5; TCRdb selects TRBD1, and the lack of DNA leaves this call unchecked. The CDR3 runs to 13 residues. Germline V lookup: CDR1 MNHEY, CDR2 SMNVEV (reference sequence). This CDR3 is CASSFRGRETQYF.

This sequence joins TRBV14 and TRBJ2-2; TCRdb outputs TRBD2, but without DNA this stays unchecked. This CDR3 has 14 residues. In germline, CDR1 is SGHDN, CDR2 FVKESK. CDR3 amino acids: CASSPGVAGGVLFF.

This chain connects TRBV15 to TRBJ2-4; TCRdb's D call, TRBD1, is unchecked because there is no DNA. Looked up from germline, CDR1 is LNHNV and CDR2 is YYDKDF (reference sequence). The CDR3 contains 18 residues. The CDR3 sequence is CATSRDRDRGVVRNIQYF.

J is TRBJ2-1 and V is TRBV3-1; TCRdb returns TRBD2, unconfirmable since there is no DNA. Germline V gives CDR1 LGHDT, CDR2 YNNKEL (reference sequence). CDR3 length equals 18 residues. The CDR3 here is CASSHPILSGRARNEQFF.

This rearrangement joins TRBV7-2 to TRBJ1-2. From germline, CDR1 is SGHTA and CDR2 FQGNSA. The CDR3 consists of 14 residues. The CDR3 loop is CASSPLVDLYGYTF.